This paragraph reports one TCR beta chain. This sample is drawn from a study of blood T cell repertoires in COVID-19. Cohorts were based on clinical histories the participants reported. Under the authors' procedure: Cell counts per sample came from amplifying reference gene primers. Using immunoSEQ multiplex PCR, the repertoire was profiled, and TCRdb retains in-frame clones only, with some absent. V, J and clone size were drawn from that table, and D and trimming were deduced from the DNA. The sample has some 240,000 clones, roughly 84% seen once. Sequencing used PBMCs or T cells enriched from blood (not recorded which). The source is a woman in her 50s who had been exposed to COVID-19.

CDR3 region: CASSLEGRTYEQYF. The CDR3 DNA sequence: TGTGCCAGCAGCTTGGAAGGCAGGACATACGAGCAGTACTTC. The chain is built from TRBV5-6 and TRBJ2-7; D is possibly TRBD1 (5 bases). The CDR3 spans 14 residues. The V and J ends lost 0 bases and 4 bases respectively, with 11 bases between them. CDR1 is SGHDT and CDR2 is YYEEEE in the germline V gene.